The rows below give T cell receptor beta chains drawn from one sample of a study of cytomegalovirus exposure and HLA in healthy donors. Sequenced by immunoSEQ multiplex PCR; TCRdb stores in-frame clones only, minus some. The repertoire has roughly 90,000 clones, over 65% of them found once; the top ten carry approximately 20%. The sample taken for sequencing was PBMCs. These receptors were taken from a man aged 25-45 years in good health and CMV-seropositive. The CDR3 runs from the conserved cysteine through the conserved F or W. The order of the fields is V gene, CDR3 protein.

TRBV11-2,CASSLWTASLNTEAFF
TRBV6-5,CASSYHTNTEAFF
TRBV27,CASSLGQGDSNQPQHF
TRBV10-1,CASSESGRRREAFF
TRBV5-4,CASSLEGGSYNEQFF
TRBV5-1,CASAKLREEYGYTF
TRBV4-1,CASSPESNQPQHF
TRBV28,CASSLQSGQVAFF
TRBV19,CASSMGSGSRTDTQYF
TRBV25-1,CASSDRVGYPF
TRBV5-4,CASSLREAGGAQETQYF
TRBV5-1,CASSLEPQGSGEKLFF
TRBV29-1,CSGRDWSYEQYF
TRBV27,CASSLSLPDRDFEQYF
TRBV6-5,CASSYSAGGGEKLFF
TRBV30,CAWSVQVPSPYGYTF
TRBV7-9,CASSPDYTKVSGNTIYF
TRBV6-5,CASRASVPARDEQYF
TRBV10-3,CAISEGQGETDTQYF
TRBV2,CAMGLAVTDTQYF
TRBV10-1,CASSEVSESGNEQFF
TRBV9,CASSVVGNTGELFF
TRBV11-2,CASSGQAREQYF
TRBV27,CASSPGYGSGNTIYF
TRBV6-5,CASSFGTSGSKYF
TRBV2,CASSEAPREGTEAFF
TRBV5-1,CASSLPGTSGSDTQYF
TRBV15,CATSRGTSGTDTQYF
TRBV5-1,CASSLGQGQGQPQHF
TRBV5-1,CASSLTSSNTGELFF
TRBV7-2,CASSLHRDHQPQHF
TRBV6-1,CASSEDPGGPYYGYTF
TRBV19,CASSPGLAGVGGNEQFF
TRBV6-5,CASSPTVYNTEAFF
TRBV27,CASSLTDSRPYNEQFF